This entry features one T cell receptor beta chain sequence. Its specificity is unknown. This sample stems from a study of CD8+ T cells in alopecia areata. Study observations and caveats: Patients showed less clear TCR sequence sharing than mice, possibly partly because of HLA diversity. Affected scalp, especially in alopecia totalis/universalis, had a higher clonality than normal scalp did.

Trimming stripped 1 base from V and 2 bases from J, with 12 bases between. This CDR3 is 15 amino acids long. Germline CDR1 reads SGHAT; CDR2 reads FQNNGV. Sequencing relied on a cDNA template that was reverse transcribed from extracted RNA. This table comes from immunoSEQ multiplex PCR, and its TCRdb copy is limited to in-frame clones, with some not included. The top ten clones hold 0.8% to 1% of a sample with 140,000 to 150,000 clones, 40% to 65% of them seen once. This clonotype was obtained from a human donor with alopecia areata. The chain employs TRBV11-2 and TRBJ2-7; no clear D. The sequencing here drew on CD4+ T cells sorted from blood, taken at week 0. The CDR3 spells CASSLGLSAPYEQYF. The CDR3 coding sequence is TGTGCCAGCAGCTTAGGCCTGTCTGCCCCCTACGAGCAGTACTTC.